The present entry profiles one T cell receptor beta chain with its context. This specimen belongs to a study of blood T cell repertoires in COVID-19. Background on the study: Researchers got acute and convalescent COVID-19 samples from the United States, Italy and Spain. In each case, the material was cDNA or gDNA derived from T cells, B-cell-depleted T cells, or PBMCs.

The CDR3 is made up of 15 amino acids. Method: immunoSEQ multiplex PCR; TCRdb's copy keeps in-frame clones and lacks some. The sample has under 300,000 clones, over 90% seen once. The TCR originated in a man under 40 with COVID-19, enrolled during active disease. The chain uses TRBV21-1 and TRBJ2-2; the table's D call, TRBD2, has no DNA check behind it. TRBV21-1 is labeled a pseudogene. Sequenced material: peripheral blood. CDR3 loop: CASSRTRLGTGELFF. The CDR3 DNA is TGTGCCAGCAGCCGTACGAGACTAGGCACCGGGGAGCTGTTTTTT.